The 12 T cell receptor beta chains given below trace back to one sample, sequenced in a study of blood T cells in healthy people across ages. Then a second PCR, running about 7 to 11 cycles, was carried out with a sample-barcoded 5' primer and a J-beta primer mix. TCRdb re-analysed the 5' RACE reads in MiXCR, keeping a single row per CDR3 protein. The data show 1.5 million to 2 million distinct CDR3 sequences, roughly 52% seen once. The source material was blood. All receptors derive from a middle-aged woman in good health.

A word on this clonotype: Relative to the germline gene, one junction end is altered; a read error may explain this. The V call is TRBV28, the J call TRBJ1-5; unclear D gene. Germline-derived CDR1 and CDR2 are MDHEN and SYDVKM. The CDR3 runs to 17 residues. This CDR3 is CTSLKKWVRVHNQPQHF. CDR3 nucleotides: TGTACCAGCTTAAAAAAATGGGTCCGGGTACACAATCAGCCCCAGCATTTT.

The chain joins TRBV13 to TRBJ2-4; 11 positions agree with TRBD2. Germline CDR1 PRHDT, CDR2 FYEKMQ (reference sequence). The CDR3 sequence is 18 residues long. V lost 3 bases to trimming and J lost 1 base; unmatched junction nucleotides: 8. CDR3 residues: CASSFLAGGPLAKNIQYF. The CDR3 coding sequence is TGTGCCAGCAGCTTTCTAGCGGGGGGCCCGCTGGCCAAAAACATTCAGTACTTC.

The rearrangement links TRBV6-9 to TRBJ2-3; the D is unclear. V lost 4 bases and J 7 bases, leaving 9 bases between the germline ends. Germline CDR1 and CDR2: MNHGY and SVAAGI. The CDR3 is 12 residues long. The CDR3 nucleotides are TGTGCCAGCAGTTCCGAGAGCAATACGCAGTATTTT. Residues: CASSSESNTQYF.

This clonotype has only a few counts. The CDR3 here is CASSLIPGGETQYF. In DNA form, the CDR3 reads TGCGCCAGCAGCCTCATTCCGGGGGGGGAGACCCAGTACTTC. The J gene is TRBJ2-4, the V gene TRBV4-3; 8 nucleotides align to TRBD2. The J call is in doubt because the DNA end fits TRBJ2-5 better. The CDR3 is 14 amino acids. Germline-derived CDR1 and CDR2 are LGHNA and YSLEER.

As for this clonotype: The junction and the germline gene differ at one end; a read error may be behind it. In DNA form, the CDR3 reads TGTGCAAGCACACCTTCCCAAGAGACCCAGTACTTC. Protein product: CASTPSQETQYF. The chain uses TRBV6-6 and TRBJ2-5; D is uncertain. From germline, CDR1 is MNHNY and CDR2 SVGAGI (reference sequence). The CDR3 sequence is 12 residues long.

The rearrangement links TRBV11-2 to TRBJ2-5; 8 nucleotides line up with TRBD2. The CDR3 covers 15 residues. CDR1 and CDR2 (germline): SGHAT, FQNNGV. V shed 1 base, J shed 5 bases, and the junction held 6 bases outside the gene matches. CDR3 DNA sequence: TGTGCCAGCAGCTTAGTTTCAGCGGGGGATGAGACCCAGTACTTC. Translated: CASSLVSAGDETQYF.

This clonotype turned up a few times. J is TRBJ1-2 and V is TRBV12-3 or TRBV12-4; the D gene is possibly TRBD1 (6 bases). Trimming removed 5 bases from V and 3 bases from J, with 13 bases in between. This CDR3 contains 14 residues. CDR3 coding DNA: TGTGCCAGCAGTCGACTAACAGGGTACTATGGCTACACCTTC. It is translated as CASSRLTGYYGYTF.

The table lists this clonotype with a few counts. V gene TRBV4-2 combines with J gene TRBJ2-5; 10 bases line up with TRBD1. This CDR3 contains 15 residues. Per germline, CDR1 LGHNA and CDR2 YNFKEQ. With 3 bases clipped from V and 3 bases from J, the junction kept 4 bases outside the gene matches. The CDR3 DNA reads TGTGCCAGCAGCCAGACCGGACAGGGGGAAGAGACCCAGTACTTC. As protein: CASSQTGQGEETQYF.

This clonotype was seen repeatedly, ten times or more. The chain links TRBV27 to TRBJ2-6; no definite D call. The germline V and J ends were trimmed by 3 bases and 0 bases, with 6 bases remaining between them. CDR1 and CDR2 from the germline V gene are MNHEY and SMNVEV (reference sequence). The CDR3 length is 15 residues. CDR3 region: CASSFGSSGANVLTF. The CDR3 DNA sequence: TGTGCCAGCAGTTTCGGCAGCTCTGGGGCCAACGTCCTGACTTTC.

In its sample, this clonotype was seen a few times. CDR3 loop: CASSQEAGQGRYQETQYF. DNA for the CDR3: TGTGCCAGCAGCCAAGAAGCGGGGCAGGGACGGTACCAAGAGACCCAGTACTTC. The chain links TRBV3-1 to TRBJ2-5, with 7 bases that match TRBD2. CDR3 length: 18 amino acids. The ends lost 0 bases at V and 0 bases at J; junction bases unmatched: 10. Germline V gene data show CDR1 as LGHDT and CDR2 as YNNKEL (reference sequence).

The chain recombines TRBV27 with TRBJ1-5; D gene ambiguous. V shed 6 bases and J shed 0 bases, with 6 bases lying between them. From germline, CDR1 is MNHEY and CDR2 SMNVEV (reference sequence). The CDR3 length is 13 residues. The CDR3 loop is CASRLYSNQPQHF. The CDR3 DNA follows: TGTGCCAGCAGACTTTATAGCAATCAGCCCCAGCATTTT.

This clonotype showed up just a few times. The gene calls are TRBV20-1 and TRBJ2-4, with 9 bases fitting TRBD1. After removal of 5 bases from V and 5 bases from J, the junction contained 4 bases not matched to a gene. CDR1 and CDR2 (germline): DFQATT, SNEGSKA (reference sequence). This CDR3 contains 13 residues. The CDR3 DNA follows: TGCAGTGCTCAGGACAGGGGTCAAAACATTCAGTACTTC. Protein: CSAQDRGQNIQYF.